This note documents a single TCR beta chain sequence. These data are taken from a study of shared clonotypes between healthy human individuals. The CDR3 is made up of 15 amino acids. The V segment lost 0 bases and the J segment 4 bases; nucleotides outside the gene matches: 2. Germline loops: CDR1 SGHNT, CDR2 YENEEA. Naive CD8 cells comprised CD45RO-negative, CCR7-positively selected cells, excluding terminally differentiated effector memory CD45RA+ cells. Using immunoSEQ multiplex PCR, the repertoire was profiled, and TCRdb retains in-frame clones only, with some absent. The data contain roughly 570,000 clones, more than 95% of them seen just once; the ten biggest clones take up 0.3%.

This receptor was obtained from a man aged 25 to 40 in good health. This rearrangement joins TRBV11-3 to TRBJ2-1, with 8 bases fitting TRBD1. Sequencing used naive CD8+ T cells sorted from blood. DNA of the CDR3: TGTGCCAGCAGCTTAGAGGGACAGGCGTACAATGAGCAGTTCTTC. Translated: CASSLEGQAYNEQFF.